Listed below are T cell receptor beta chains from one sample, sequenced in a study of early stage breast cancer tumors. The method was immunoSEQ multiplex PCR; TCRdb's version includes in-frame clones alone and lacks a portion of them. The sample consists of tens of thousands of clones, 85% to 95% of them appearing once. The sequenced material came from blood. The receptors were sampled from a person aged 70 to 85 with breast cancer. Both conserved end residues are part of each CDR3. The D gene is left open where the match is weak. Not every row has a clone size; where given, it reads once, few, many or a size class.

j_call | v_call | d_call | clone_size | cdr3_nt | cdr3_aa
TRBJ1-1 | TRBV7-9 | TRBD1 | once | TGTGCCAGCAGCTTATTCGGGGGGGGACAGCTGAACACTGAAGCTTTCTTT | CASSLFGGGQLNTEAFF
TRBJ2-5 | TRBV7-3 | TRBD2 | . | TGTGCCAGCAGCTTAACTAGCGGGAGAGGGGAGACCCAGTACTTC | CASSLTSGRGETQYF
TRBJ1-5 | TRBV30 | . | . | TGTGCCTGGAGTAGAGGGATTAGCAATCAGCCCCAGCATTTT | CAWSRGISNQPQHF
TRBJ2-2 | TRBV30 | TRBD1 | few | TGTGCCTGGGCCCCCGGGACAGCTGGAGGGGAGCTGTTTTTT | CAWAPGTAGGELFF
TRBJ2-3 | TRBV19 | . | once | TGTGCCAGTAGTATCAGGTCTAGCACAGATACGCAGTATTTT | CASSIRSSTDTQYF
TRBJ1-5 | TRBV18 | TRBD1 | few | TGTGCCAGCTCACCCGGGGACAGGGTAAGCAATCAGCCCCAGCATTTT | CASSPGDRVSNQPQHF
TRBJ1-1 | TRBV19 | . | . | TGTGCCAGTAGGGTCCCACCAACCCGGGGTCGGCTGGACACTGAAGCTTTCTTT | CASRVPPTRGRLDTEAFF
TRBJ1-1 | TRBV19 | TRBD1 | . | TGTGCCAGTAGGGGGGGGACAGGGAACACTGAAGCTTTCTTT | CASRGGTGNTEAFF
TRBJ1-6 | TRBV30 | TRBD1 | . | TGTGCCTGGAGTGTAAGGGTGGGACAGGGGGCGAACAATTCACCCCTCCACTTT | CAWSVRVGQGANNSPLHF
TRBJ1-6 | TRBV2 | . | . | TGTGCCAGCAGTGAAATGGGGCGGTTGGTTAATTCACCCCTCCACTTT | CASSEMGRLVNSPLHF
TRBJ2-1 | TRBV7-9 | TRBD2 | once | TGTGCCAGCAGCGCTCGGACTAGCGGGGGGGCAGATGAGCAGTTCTTC | CASSARTSGGADEQFF
TRBJ2-7 | TRBV11-2 | TRBD2 | once | TGTGCCAGCAGCCGGGGACTAGCGGGGGGGATGCCCTACGAGCAGTACTTC | CASSRGLAGGMPYEQYF
TRBJ2-7 | TRBV30 | . | . | TGTGCCTGGGACAGAACCAAAATCTACGAGCAGTACTTC | CAWDRTKIYEQYF
TRBJ1-1 | TRBV6-1 | . | . | TGTGCCAGCAGTGCCACAGGATCGGAAGCTTTCTTT | CASSATGSEAFF
TRBJ1-5 | TRBV14 | . | . | TGTGCCAGCAGCCCGTCAGGGGTGAATCAGCCCCAGCATTTT | CASSPSGVNQPQHF
TRBJ2-5 | TRBV7-9 | . | . | TGTGCCAGCAGCTTATTGGAGGGACTGGAGACCCAGTACTTC | CASSLLEGLETQYF
TRBJ1-3 | TRBV30 | TRBD1 | . | TGTGCCTGGAGTGTAATGACAGGGAGGGGAAACACCATATATTTT | CAWSVMTGRGNTIYF